Reported below is one T cell receptor (beta chain). Germline V CDR1 and CDR2: SNHLY, FYNNEI. V dropped 4 bases and J dropped 0; count of bases not matched to a gene: 2. The CDR3 has 15 amino acids. This sample is drawn from a study of blood T cell repertoires in COVID-19. About the research overall: There were acute and convalescent COVID-19 samples, and they came from the United States, Italy and Spain. PBMCs, B-cell-depleted T cells, or T cells provided the cDNA or gDNA that made up the material.

In the original workflow: Estimation of nucleated cell counts was performed using reference gene primer amplification. Measured with immunoSEQ multiplex PCR; TCRdb has only the in-frame clones, and not every one. V and J calls and clone size are as listed in that table; D and trimming were resolved from the DNA. Of roughly 91,000 clones listed, under 85% were seen once; the top ten hold 11%. The rearrangement uses TRBV2 and TRBJ2-1; 8 bases align to TRBD2. The sequence came from a man between 65 and 85 years old with acute or convalescent COVID-19. Sequenced sample: peripheral blood. CDR3 in DNA: TGTGCCAGCAGTGGGAGCGGGGGCTCCTACAATGAGCAGTTCTTC. It yields the protein CASSGSGGSYNEQFF.